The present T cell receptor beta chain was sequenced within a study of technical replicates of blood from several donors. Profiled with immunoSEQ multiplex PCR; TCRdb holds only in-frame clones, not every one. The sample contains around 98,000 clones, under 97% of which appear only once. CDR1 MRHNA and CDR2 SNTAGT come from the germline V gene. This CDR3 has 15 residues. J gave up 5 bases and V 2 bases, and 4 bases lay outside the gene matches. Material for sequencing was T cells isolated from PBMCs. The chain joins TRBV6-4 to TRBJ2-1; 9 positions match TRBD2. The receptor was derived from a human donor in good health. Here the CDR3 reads CASSDGRGGHNEQFF. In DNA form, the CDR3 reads TGTGCCAGCAGTGACGGGCGGGGGGGTCACAATGAGCAGTTCTTC.